This T cell receptor (beta chain) was retrieved from a study of blood T cell repertoires in COVID-19. The overall study: Collection of acute and convalescent COVID-19 samples took place in the United States, Italy and Spain. Nucleic acid was either cDNA or gDNA, and it came from T cells, B-cell-depleted T cells, or PBMCs.

Patients of the Seattle cohort, enrolled during active infection, were followed longitudinally. Original data processing: By means of reference gene primer amplification, nucleated cell counts were estimated. Sequencing was performed with immunoSEQ multiplex PCR; in TCRdb, only in-frame clones are kept and a portion is missing. V, J and clone size are those of that table, while D and trimming were read from the DNA. The repertoire has 500,000 to 600,000 clones, about 89% of them found once; the top ten carry 7.5% to 9.5%. Germline lookup yields CDR1 LNHDA and CDR2 SQIVND (reference sequence). There are 16 residues in the CDR3. The trim removed 3 bases at V and 6 bases at J, leaving 10 bases unmatched.

This chain links TRBV19 with TRBJ2-3; 9 bases map to TRBD2. The sequencing input was peripheral blood. The TCR was taken from a woman aged 50 to 65 with COVID-19, enrolled during active disease. CDR3 loop: CASSITPSGAPDTQYF. The DNA of the CDR3 is TGTGCCAGTAGTATTACTCCTAGCGGGGCACCGGATACGCAGTATTTT.